This paragraph reports one T cell receptor beta chain. Its antigen is not known. Sequence at one end of the junction differs from germline and may be a read error. It was with a sample-barcoded 5' primer and a J-beta primer mix that a second PCR of roughly 6 to 11 cycles was run. TCRdb passed the 5' RACE reads through MiXCR, listing each CDR3 protein once. This sample has roughly 800,000 distinct CDR3 sequences, with approximately 25% found just once. The sample belongs to a study of blood T cells in healthy people across ages. Study-level points and caveats: The study found more naive CD4+ cells and higher diversity in long-lived than aged donors.

This CDR3 contains 16 residues. Germline loops: CDR1 MNHNS, CDR2 SASEGT. These same records also appear under a second study, on T cells of mothers and their children. That paper notes: Using roughly 1.5 ug per 15 ul, all extracted RNA underwent cDNA synthesis. Over 8.5 million reads per mother and 2.5 million to 3.5 million per child were obtained. The data showed no persistent microchimeric T cell clones.

The TCR originated in a boy younger than 18 in good health. The sequenced sample was blood. V gene TRBV6-1 combines with J gene TRBJ1-4, with D perhaps TRBD1 (5 bases). The CDR3 DNA follows: TGTGCCAGCAGTGAAGCTTTTGGGGGTCCTAATGGAAAACTGTTTTTT. Its translation is CASSEAFGGPNGKLFF.